This TCR beta chain was identified during a study of CD4 and CD8 cells across lung adenocarcinoma regions. The CDR3 runs 13 residues. Per the germline V gene, CDR1 is MNHNS and CDR2 is SASEGT. Samples came from patients with localized non-small cell lung adenocarcinoma. One entry per CDR3 protein, called by TCRdb with MiXCR from the PCR reads. The sample contains 13,000 to 15,000 distinct CDR3 sequences, approximately 40% of which appear only once. The V call is TRBV6-1, the J call TRBJ2-1, with D perhaps TRBD1 or TRBD2 (5 bases each). The DNA end favors TRBJ2-7, so the J call may be wrong. Sequenced input: CD4+ T cells from the center of a lung tumor. The clonotype comes from a male donor with lung adenocarcinoma. The CD4 and CD8 labels of this study may be unreliable. The CDR3 sequence is CASKDGTSDAQYF. In nucleotides, the CDR3 is TGTGCCAGCAAGGATGGGACCAGCGATGCGCAGTACTTC.